What follows are 15 T cell receptor beta chains derived from one specimen sequenced in a study of blood T cell repertoires in COVID-19. Assay: immunoSEQ multiplex PCR; the TCRdb copy retains only in-frame clones and omits some. The data hold around 270,000 clones, with roughly 91% observed a single time. The sequenced material came from peripheral blood. The receptors were gathered from a man aged 35 to 55 with acute or convalescent COVID-19.

The chain couples TRBV2 to TRBJ1-1, with D possibly matching TRBD1 (6 bases). The CDR3 loop spans 13 amino acids. Germline CDR1 is SNHLY and CDR2 is FYNNEI. Trimming removed 8 bases at V and 1 base at J, with 11 bases between. The DNA of the CDR3 is TGTGCCAGCTTTTTAGGGGGGAACACTGAAGCTTTCTTT. Residues: CASFLGGNTEAFF.

This clone was picked up a small number of times. The junction departs from the called germline gene at one end, perhaps through a read error. This chain connects TRBV3-1 (or the pseudogene TRBV3-2) to TRBJ1-1, with TRBD1 matching 8 bases. The CDR3 extends over 13 amino acids. Germline V CDR1 and CDR2: LGHDT, YNNKEL (reference sequence). In DNA form, the CDR3 reads TGTGCCAGCAGTCCCTCCTACGACAGGGGTGGGACTTTT. As protein: CASSPSYDRGGTF.

The V and J genes are TRBV11-2 and TRBJ2-6; no clear D gene. V gave up 6 bases and J gave up 0 bases, with 9 bases separating them. CDR1 and CDR2 from the germline V gene are SGHAT and FQNNGV. The CDR3 extends over 15 amino acids. The CDR3 reads CASSFTASGANVLTF. DNA for the CDR3: TGTGCCAGCAGTTTCACAGCCTCTGGGGCCAACGTCCTGACTTTC.

The V call is TRBV27, the J call TRBJ1-2, with D maybe TRBD1 (5 bases). Germline CDR1 and CDR2: MNHEY and SMNVEV (reference sequence). The length of the CDR3 is 15 residues. The V and J ends lost 2 bases and 0 bases respectively, with 10 bases between them. The CDR3 DNA reads as TGTGCCAGCAGTTTAATCTCAGGGACTAACTATGGCTACACCTTC. This gives the protein CASSLISGTNYGYTF.

This chain's CDR3 is CASRQGTSNTGELFF. The CDR3 DNA reads as TGCGCCAGCAGACAGGGGACTTCCAACACCGGGGAGCTGTTTTTT. V usage is TRBV5-1 and J usage is TRBJ2-2, with D perhaps TRBD1 (7 bases). V lost 5 bases to trimming and J lost 2 bases, with 13 bases between them. Germline values: CDR1 SGHRS, CDR2 YFSETQ. CDR3 length equals 15 residues.

The chain combines TRBV4-2 with TRBJ2-1; D gene unclear. The germline V gene has CDR1 LGHNA and CDR2 YNFKEQ. This CDR3 is 15 amino acids long. The V and J ends lost 4 bases and 5 bases respectively, with 15 bases between them. The CDR3 region is CASSPPSVNHNEQFF. As DNA, the CDR3 is TGTGCCAGCAGCCCCCCCAGCGTGAATCACAATGAGCAGTTCTTC.

This chain uses TRBV5-1 with TRBJ2-1, with 9 bases fitting TRBD2. The germline V gene has CDR1 SGHRS and CDR2 YFSETQ. The ends lost 0 bases at V and 2 bases at J; junction bases unmatched: 3. This CDR3 is 16 amino acids long. CDR3 in DNA: TGCGCCAGCAGCTTGGGGCTAGCGGGGCCCTACAATGAGCAGTTCTTC. Translation: CASSLGLAGPYNEQFF.

The chain links TRBV7-8 to TRBJ1-3; D gene uncertain. V lost 2 bases to trimming and J lost 0 bases, with 8 bases between them. Per germline, CDR1 SGHVS and CDR2 FQNEAQ. CDR3 size: 15 residues. CDR3 protein: CASSLRAYSGNTIYF. The CDR3 coding sequence is TGTGCCAGCAGCTTAAGAGCCTACTCTGGAAACACCATATATTTT. Looking up the rest from reference TRBV7-8 and TRBJ1-3 gives the full variable domain: GAGVSQSPRYKVAKRGQDVALRCDPISGHVSLFWYQQALGQGPEFLTYFQNEAQLDKSGLPSDRFFAERPEGSVSTLKIQRTQQEDSAVYLCASSLRAYSGNTIYFGEGSWLTVV.

The V and J genes are TRBV9 and TRBJ1-2; D unresolved. CDR3 length: 14 amino acids. The germline V and J ends were trimmed by 3 bases and 2 bases, with 11 bases remaining between them. The germline CDR1 and CDR2 sequences are SGDLS and YYNGEE. The CDR3 is CASSAQSGNYGYTF. In DNA form, the CDR3 reads TGTGCCAGCAGCGCCCAGTCGGGGAACTATGGCTACACCTTC.

The chain links TRBV9 to TRBJ2-3, with 11 bases lining up with TRBD2. Per the germline V gene, CDR1 is SGDLS and CDR2 is YYNGEE. The CDR3 is 15 amino acids. V dropped 4 bases and J dropped 8; count of bases not matched to a gene: 9. CDR3 coding DNA: TGTGCCAGCAGCCCCCGAGGACTAGCGGGCGGTACGCAGTATTTT. Translating it yields CASSPRGLAGGTQYF.

The chain has TRBV7-2 and TRBJ1-3, with TRBD1 identical over 9 bases. The CDR3 has 15 amino acids. J was trimmed by 2 bases and V by 7 bases; bases with no gene match: 6. Per the germline V gene, CDR1 is SGHTA and CDR2 is FQGNSA. The CDR3 bases are TGTGCCAGCAAGACAGGGGGTAGTACTGGAAACACCATATATTTT. Its protein product is CASKTGGSTGNTIYF.

V and J are TRBV10-3 and TRBJ1-1, with a possible D match to TRBD1 (5 bases). The CDR3 runs to 14 residues. Between the trimmed V and J ends, which lost 3 bases and 1 base, there was a span of 9 bases. CDR1 and CDR2 from the germline V gene are ENHRY and SYGVKD. In nucleotides, the CDR3 is TGTGCCATCAGTGACGGACATACGAACACTGAAGCTTTCTTT. It translates to CAISDGHTNTEAFF.

The chain links TRBV6-5 to TRBJ1-5, with a tentative D call TRBD1 (5 bases). The CDR3 contains 15 residues. Germline loops: CDR1 MNHEY, CDR2 SVGAGI. Trimming took off 6 bases at V and 1 base at J, with 13 bases between the two ends. The CDR3 DNA follows: TGTGCCAGCAGACGGGGGAGTCAAAGCAATCAGCCCCAGCATTTT. Translation gives CASRRGSQSNQPQHF.

The chain uses TRBV6-5 and TRBJ2-7; 9 nucleotides align to TRBD1. Looked up from germline, CDR1 is MNHEY and CDR2 is SVGAGI. After removal of 5 bases from V and 9 bases from J, the junction contained 8 bases not matched to a gene. This CDR3 is built from 13 residues. CDR3 in DNA: TGTGCCAGCAGTCCGCGGACAGGGGACGGGCAGTACTTC. Translation: CASSPRTGDGQYF.

The V and J genes are TRBV11-2 and TRBJ2-7; D gene uncertain. Germline CDR1 SGHAT, CDR2 FQNNGV. V was trimmed by 0 bases and J by 3 bases, leaving 12 bases between them. CDR3 length equals 15 residues. CDR3 residues: CASSLDLGLNYEQYF. CDR3 in DNA: TGTGCCAGCAGCTTAGATCTAGGATTGAACTACGAGCAGTACTTC.